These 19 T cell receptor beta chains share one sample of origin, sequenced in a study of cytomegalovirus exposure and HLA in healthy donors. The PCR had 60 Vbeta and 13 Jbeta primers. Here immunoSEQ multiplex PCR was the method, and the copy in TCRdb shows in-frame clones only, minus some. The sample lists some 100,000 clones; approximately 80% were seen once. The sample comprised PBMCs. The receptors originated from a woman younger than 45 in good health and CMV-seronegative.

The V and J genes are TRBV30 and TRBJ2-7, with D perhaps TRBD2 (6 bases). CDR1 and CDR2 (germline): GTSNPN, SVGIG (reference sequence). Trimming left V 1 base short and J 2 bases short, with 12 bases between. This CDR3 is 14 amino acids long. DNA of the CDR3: TGTGCCTGGAGTGATGGGACTGTACCCTACGAGCAGTACTTC. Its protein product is CAWSDGTVPYEQYF.

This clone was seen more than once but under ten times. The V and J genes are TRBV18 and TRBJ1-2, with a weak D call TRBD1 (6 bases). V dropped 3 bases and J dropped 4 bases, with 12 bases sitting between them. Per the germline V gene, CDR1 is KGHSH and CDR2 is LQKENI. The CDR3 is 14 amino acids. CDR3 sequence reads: CASSPSQGGYGYTF. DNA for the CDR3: TGTGCCAGCTCACCGTCGCAAGGGGGCTATGGCTACACCTTC.

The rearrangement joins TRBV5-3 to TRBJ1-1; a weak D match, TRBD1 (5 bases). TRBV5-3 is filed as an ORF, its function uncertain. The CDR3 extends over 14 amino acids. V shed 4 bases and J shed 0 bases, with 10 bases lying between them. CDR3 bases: TGTGCCAGAAGCGGAAGACAGCTGAACACTGAAGCTTTCTTT. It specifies CARSGRQLNTEAFF.

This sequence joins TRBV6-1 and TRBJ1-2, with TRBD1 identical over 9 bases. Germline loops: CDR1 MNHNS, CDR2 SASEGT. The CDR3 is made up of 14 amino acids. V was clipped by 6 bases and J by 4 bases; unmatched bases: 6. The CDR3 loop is CASSTQGATYGYTF. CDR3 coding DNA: TGTGCCAGCAGCACACAGGGGGCTACCTATGGCTACACCTTC.

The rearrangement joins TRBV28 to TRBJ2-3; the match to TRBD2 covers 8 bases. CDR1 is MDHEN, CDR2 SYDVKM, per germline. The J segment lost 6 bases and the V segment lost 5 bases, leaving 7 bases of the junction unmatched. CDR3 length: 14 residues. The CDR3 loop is CASSPPSGGDTQYF. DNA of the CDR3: TGTGCCAGCAGTCCCCCTTCGGGGGGGGATACGCAGTATTTT.

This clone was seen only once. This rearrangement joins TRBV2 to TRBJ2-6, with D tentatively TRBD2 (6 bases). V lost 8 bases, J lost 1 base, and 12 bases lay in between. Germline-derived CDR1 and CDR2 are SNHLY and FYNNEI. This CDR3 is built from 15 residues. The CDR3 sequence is CASGAGRSGANVLTF. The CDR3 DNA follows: TGTGCCAGCGGGGCAGGGAGGTCTGGGGCCAACGTCCTGACTTTC.

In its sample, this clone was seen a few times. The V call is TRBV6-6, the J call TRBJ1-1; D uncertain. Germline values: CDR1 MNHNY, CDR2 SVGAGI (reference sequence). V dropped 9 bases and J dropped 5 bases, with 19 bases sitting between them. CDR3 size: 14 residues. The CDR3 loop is CASSRSSRETEAFF. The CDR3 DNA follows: TGTGCCAGTAGTAGGTCATCACGGGAGACTGAAGCTTTCTTT.

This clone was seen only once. The CDR3 sequence: CASRADRVGNQPQHF. CDR3 sequence (DNA): TGTGCCAGCAGGGCGGACAGGGTTGGCAATCAGCCCCAGCATTTT. This chain links TRBV6-1 with TRBJ1-5; TRBD1 agrees at 8 bases. Germline CDR1 and CDR2: MNHNS and SASEGT. There are 15 residues in the CDR3. The V and J ends lost 6 bases and 2 bases, in that order; junction bases with no gene match: 6.

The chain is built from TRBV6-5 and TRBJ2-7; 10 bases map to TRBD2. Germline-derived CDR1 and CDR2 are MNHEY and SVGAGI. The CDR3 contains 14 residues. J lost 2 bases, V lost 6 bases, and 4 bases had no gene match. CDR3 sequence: CASSLLAGTYEQYF. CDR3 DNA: TGTGCCAGCAGCTTACTAGCGGGAACCTACGAGCAGTACTTC.

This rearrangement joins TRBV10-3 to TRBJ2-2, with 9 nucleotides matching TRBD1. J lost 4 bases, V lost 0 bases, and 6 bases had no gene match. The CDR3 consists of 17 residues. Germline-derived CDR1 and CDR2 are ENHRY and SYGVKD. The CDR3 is CAISESTGGLSTGELFF. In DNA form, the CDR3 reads TGTGCCATCAGTGAGTCTACAGGGGGCCTGAGCACCGGGGAGCTGTTTTTT.

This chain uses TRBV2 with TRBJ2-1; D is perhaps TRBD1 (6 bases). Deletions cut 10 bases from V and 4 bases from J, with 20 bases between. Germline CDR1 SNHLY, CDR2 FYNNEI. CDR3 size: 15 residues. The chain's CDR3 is CATYRVFYKYNEQFF. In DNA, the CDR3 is TGTGCCACGTACAGGGTATTTTATAAGTACAATGAGCAGTTCTTC.

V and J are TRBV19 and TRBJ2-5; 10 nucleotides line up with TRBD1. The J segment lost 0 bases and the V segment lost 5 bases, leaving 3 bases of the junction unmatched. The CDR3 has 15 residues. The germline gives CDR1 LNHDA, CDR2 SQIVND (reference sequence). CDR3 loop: CASSVGQGYQETQYF. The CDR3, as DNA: TGTGCCAGTAGTGTGGGACAGGGGTACCAAGAGACCCAGTACTTC.

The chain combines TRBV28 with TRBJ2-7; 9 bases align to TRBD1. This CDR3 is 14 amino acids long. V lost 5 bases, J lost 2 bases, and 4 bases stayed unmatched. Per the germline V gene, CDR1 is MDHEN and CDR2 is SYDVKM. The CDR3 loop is CASSHRGPPYEQYF. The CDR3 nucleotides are TGTGCCAGCAGTCACAGGGGGCCCCCCTACGAGCAGTACTTC.

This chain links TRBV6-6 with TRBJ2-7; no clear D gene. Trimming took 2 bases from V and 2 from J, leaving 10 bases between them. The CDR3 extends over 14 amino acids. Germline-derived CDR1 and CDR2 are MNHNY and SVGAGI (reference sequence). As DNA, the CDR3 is TGTGCCAGCAGTTACAGGCAGGTGGCCTACGAGCAGTACTTC. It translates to CASSYRQVAYEQYF.

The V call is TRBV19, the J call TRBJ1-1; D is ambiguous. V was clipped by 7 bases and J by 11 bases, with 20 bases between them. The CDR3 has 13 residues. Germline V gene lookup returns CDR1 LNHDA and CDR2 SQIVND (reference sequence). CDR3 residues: CASIPSPWEGAFF. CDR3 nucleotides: TGTGCCAGTATCCCCTCCCCCTGGGAGGGCGCTTTCTTT. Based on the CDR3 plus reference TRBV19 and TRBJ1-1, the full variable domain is DGGITQSPKYLFRKEGQNVTLSCEQNLNHDAMYWYRQDPGQGLRLIYYSQIVNDFQKGDIAEGYSVSREKKESFPLTVTSAQKNPTAFYLCASIPSPWEGAFFGQGTRLTVV.

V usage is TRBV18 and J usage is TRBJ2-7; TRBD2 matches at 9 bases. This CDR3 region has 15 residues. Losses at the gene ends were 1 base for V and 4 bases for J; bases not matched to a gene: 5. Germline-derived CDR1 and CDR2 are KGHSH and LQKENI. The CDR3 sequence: CASSPLHSGRYEQYF. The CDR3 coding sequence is TGTGCCAGCTCACCACTTCATAGCGGGAGATACGAGCAGTACTTC. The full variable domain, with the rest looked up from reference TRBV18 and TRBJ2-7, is NAGVMQNPRHLVRRRGQEARLRCSPMKGHSHVYWYRQLPEEGLKFMVYLQKENIIDESGMPKERFSAEFPKEGPSILRIQQVVRGDSAAYFCASSPLHSGRYEQYFGPGTRLTVT.

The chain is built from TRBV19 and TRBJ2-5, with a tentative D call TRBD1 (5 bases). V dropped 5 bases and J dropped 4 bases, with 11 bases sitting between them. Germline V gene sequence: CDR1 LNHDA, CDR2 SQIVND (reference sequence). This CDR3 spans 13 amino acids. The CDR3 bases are TGTGCCAGTAGTGACCGAAGGGGAGAGACCCAGTACTTC. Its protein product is CASSDRRGETQYF.

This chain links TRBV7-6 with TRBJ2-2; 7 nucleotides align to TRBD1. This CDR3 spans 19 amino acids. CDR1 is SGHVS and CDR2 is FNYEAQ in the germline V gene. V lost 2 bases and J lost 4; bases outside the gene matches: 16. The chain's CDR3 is CASSLRTGTEYPSTGELFF. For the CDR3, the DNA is TGTGCCAGCAGCTTACGTACGGGGACAGAATACCCCTCCACCGGGGAGCTGTTTTTT.

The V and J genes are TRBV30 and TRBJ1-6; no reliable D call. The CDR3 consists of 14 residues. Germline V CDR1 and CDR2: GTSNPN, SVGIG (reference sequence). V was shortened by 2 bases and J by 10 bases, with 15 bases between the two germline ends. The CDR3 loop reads CAWSLGVDRSPLHF. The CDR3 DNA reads TGTGCCTGGAGTTTGGGAGTGGATCGATCACCCCTCCACTTT.